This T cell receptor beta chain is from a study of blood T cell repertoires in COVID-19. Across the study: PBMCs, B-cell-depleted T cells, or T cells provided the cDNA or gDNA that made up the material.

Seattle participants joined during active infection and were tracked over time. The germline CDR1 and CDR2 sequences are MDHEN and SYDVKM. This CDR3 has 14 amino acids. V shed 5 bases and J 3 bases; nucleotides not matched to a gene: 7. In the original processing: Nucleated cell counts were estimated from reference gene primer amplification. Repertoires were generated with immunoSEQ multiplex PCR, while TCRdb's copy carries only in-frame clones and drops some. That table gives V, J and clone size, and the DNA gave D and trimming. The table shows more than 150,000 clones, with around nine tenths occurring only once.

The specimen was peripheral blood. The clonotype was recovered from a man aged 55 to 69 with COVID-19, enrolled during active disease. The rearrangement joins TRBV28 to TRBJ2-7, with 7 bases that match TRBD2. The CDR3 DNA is TGTGCCAGCAGTCCTACTGGGGGGGACTACGAGCAGTACTTC. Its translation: CASSPTGGDYEQYF.